The 11 T cell receptor beta chains in this list originate from one sample, sequenced in a study of shared clonotypes between healthy human individuals. Produced via immunoSEQ multiplex PCR; TCRdb's table is partial and in-frame only. The sample includes over 950,000 clones, 77% seen only once; the top ten take 0.7% to 0.95%. Sequencing input: memory CD4+ T cells from PBMCs. Subset: CD45RA-negative fraction. These receptors came from a man in his late teens or twenties in good health. Some clones in this sample may be carry-over from other donors' samples.

This chain uses TRBV5-4 with TRBJ2-4; D might be TRBD2 (5 bases). The germline V gene encodes CDR1 SGHNT and CDR2 YYREEE (reference sequence). V shed 4 bases and J shed 5 bases, with 19 bases lying between them. This CDR3 has 16 residues. The CDR3 here is CASSASAGEGQNIQYF. The CDR3 nucleotides are TGTGCCAGCAGCGCGAGCGCCGGGGAAGGCCAAAACATTCAGTACTTC. The complete variable domain, with remaining parts taken from reference TRBV5-4 and TRBJ2-4, reads ETGVTQSPTHLIKTRGQQVTLRCSSQSGHNTVSWYQQALGQGPQFIFQYYREEENGRGNFPPRFSGLQFPNYSSELNVNALELDDSALYLCASSASAGEGQNIQYFGAGTRLSVL.

V gene TRBV4-2 combines with J gene TRBJ2-3, with 8 bases lining up with TRBD1. This CDR3 comprises 18 residues. Germline V gene lookup returns CDR1 LGHNA and CDR2 YNFKEQ. Trimming removed 3 bases from V and 2 bases from J; junction bases left unmatched: 13. CDR3 sequence reads: CASSHRDRIFGDTDTQYF. In nucleotides, the CDR3 is TGTGCCAGCAGCCACCGGGACAGGATCTTCGGGGACACAGATACGCAGTATTTT.

The rearrangement links TRBV18 to TRBJ2-7; 8 bases match TRBD1. The CDR3 consists of 17 residues. With V trimmed by 2 bases and J by 5 bases, 14 bases remained unmatched. CDR1 and CDR2 (germline): KGHSH, LQKENI. The CDR3 is CASSPSPVGQGADEQYF. CDR3 DNA: TGTGCCAGCTCACCAAGTCCGGTCGGGCAGGGGGCCGACGAGCAGTACTTC.

The chain employs TRBV7-9 and TRBJ2-7; no clear D. Trimming removed 5 bases from V and 2 bases from J, with 22 bases in between. Germline values: CDR1 SEHNR, CDR2 FQNEAQ (reference sequence). The CDR3 totals 17 residues. CDR3 DNA: TGTGCCAGCAGCGCGAACAGAAACCCCACTCGGGCCTACGAGCAGTACTTC. It translates to CASSANRNPTRAYEQYF.

This clone came up once. The V call is TRBV4-3, the J call TRBJ2-3; the match to TRBD2 covers 10 bases. This CDR3 has 12 residues. The V and J ends lost 5 bases and 12 bases, in that order; junction bases with no gene match: 5. Germline values: CDR1 LGHNA, CDR2 YSLEER. The CDR3 spells CASSSSGGYQYF. The CDR3 coding sequence is TGCGCCAGCAGCAGTAGCGGGGGGTACCAGTATTTT.

The chain has TRBV30 and TRBJ1-2; D gene unclear. CDR3 length equals 13 residues. The germline V gene encodes CDR1 GTSNPN and CDR2 SVGIG (reference sequence). V lost 4 bases, J lost 4 bases, and 13 bases lay in between. Here the CDR3 DNA reads TGTGCCTGGACCGCGGACCGGACCTATGGCTACACCTTC. Its protein is CAWTADRTYGYTF.

The CDR3 DNA reads as TGTGCCAGCAGCTCGGGACCGGAGAACTATGGCTACACCTTC. Translated, it gives CASSSGPENYGYTF. The chain couples TRBV11-1 to TRBJ1-2; D possibly corresponds to TRBD1 (5 bases). The germline gives CDR1 SGHAT, CDR2 FQDESV (reference sequence). CDR3 length equals 14 residues. V lost 4 bases, J lost 2 bases, and 11 bases lay in between. The complete variable domain, with remaining parts taken from reference TRBV11-1 and TRBJ1-2, reads EAEVAQSPRYKITEKSQAVAFWCDPISGHATLYWYRQILGQGPELLVQFQDESVVDDSQLPKDRFSAERLKGVDSTLKIQPAELGDSAMYLCASSSGPENYGYTFGSGTRLTVV.

This chain joins TRBV6-6 and TRBJ2-5; 7 nucleotides match TRBD2. Germline V gene data show CDR1 as MNHNY and CDR2 as SVGAGI (reference sequence). This CDR3 region has 15 residues. V lost 0 bases and J lost 4; bases outside the gene matches: 5. The chain's CDR3 is CASSYSPGEGETQYF. The CDR3 DNA sequence: TGTGCCAGCAGTTACTCCCCGGGGGAGGGAGAGACCCAGTACTTC.

The chain has TRBV28 and TRBJ2-7, with D hard to call. Trimming stripped 4 bases from V and 3 bases from J, with 19 bases between. Germline values: CDR1 MDHEN, CDR2 SYDVKM. CDR3 length: 16 amino acids. Here the CDR3 reads CASSYIQSRANYEQYF. For the CDR3, the DNA is TGTGCCAGCAGTTACATACAGAGTCGAGCGAACTACGAGCAGTACTTC.

This chain uses TRBV15 with TRBJ2-5; unclear D gene. Trimming took off 5 bases at V and 7 bases at J, with 11 bases between the two ends. Looked up from germline, CDR1 is LNHNV and CDR2 is YYDKDF (reference sequence). This CDR3 is built from 12 residues. The CDR3 DNA reads as TGTGCCACCAGCGGCCGCTGGGGGACCCAGTACTTC. Translated: CATSGRWGTQYF.

The chain carries TRBV11-2 and TRBJ2-1; no clear D. With 5 bases removed from V and 5 bases from J, the gap between germline ends came to 13 bases. CDR3 size: 14 residues. CDR1 and CDR2 (germline): SGHAT, FQNNGV. The chain's CDR3 is CASSPWTENNEQFF. The DNA of the CDR3 is TGTGCCAGCAGCCCCTGGACGGAAAACAATGAGCAGTTCTTC.